One sample yielded the 27 T cell receptor beta chains listed below, sequenced in a study of technical replicates of blood from a handful of donors. TCRdb's table, derived via immunoSEQ multiplex PCR, lists solely in-frame clones and lacks some. The sample records roughly 62,000 clones, around nine tenths being singletons. The sample was PBMCs. The receptors derive from a human donor in good health. Some clones in this sample may be carry-over from other donors' samples.

The rearrangement joins TRBV2 to TRBJ2-7; D might be TRBD2 (6 bases). CDR1 and CDR2 (germline): SNHLY, FYNNEI. Deletions cut 7 bases from V and 2 bases from J, with 15 bases between. The CDR3 spans 14 residues. The DNA of the CDR3 is TGTGCCAGCACGGGTCAGCGGGCCACCTACGAGCAGTACTTC. Its translation: CASTGQRATYEQYF.

The CDR3 here is CASSFSRFGEQYF. Here the CDR3 DNA reads TGTGCCAGCAGCTTCTCGAGGTTTGGCGAGCAGTACTTC. The rearrangement joins TRBV7-8 to TRBJ2-7; D gene uncertain. V lost 3 bases and J 6 bases, leaving 12 bases between the germline ends. The length of the CDR3 is 13 residues. Germline CDR1 SGHVS, CDR2 FQNEAQ.

The chain recombines TRBV11-3 with TRBJ2-1; 11 positions agree with TRBD1. CDR1 is SGHNT and CDR2 is YENEEA in the germline V gene. This CDR3 spans 16 amino acids. J was trimmed by 9 bases and V by 5 bases; bases with no gene match: 12. Here the CDR3 DNA reads TGTGCCAGCAGCCTCCGAGGGACAGGGGGTTCGGGTGAGCAGTTCTTC. This sequence encodes CASSLRGTGGSGEQFF.

The chain recombines TRBV7-8 with TRBJ1-2; the D is unclear. This CDR3 region has 13 residues. The germline V gene encodes CDR1 SGHVS and CDR2 FQNEAQ. Trimming left V 0 bases short and J 4 bases short, with 6 bases between. In nucleotides, the CDR3 is TGTGCCAGCAGCTTAGCGAGCCTCTATGGCTACACCTTC. Its protein is CASSLASLYGYTF.

This chain links TRBV9 with TRBJ2-2; 14 bases match TRBD2. Germline V CDR1 and CDR2: SGDLS, YYNGEE. Germline trimming cut 2 bases from V and 5 bases from J; bases unmatched to any gene: 17. The CDR3 totals 21 residues. In nucleotides, the CDR3 is TGTGCCAGCAGCGTCGAACCGAAGACTAGCGGGAGGGCCGGGTTTACCGGGGAGCTGTTTTTT. Its translation is CASSVEPKTSGRAGFTGELFF.

This chain joins TRBV10-3 and TRBJ2-3; TRBD2 agrees at 7 bases. V was pared by 0 bases and J by 5 bases, with 8 bases of the junction left unmatched. The CDR3 has 16 amino acids. Germline assignment: CDR1 ENHRY and CDR2 SYGVKD. CDR3 protein: CAISESSSGTGDTQYF. For the CDR3, the DNA is TGTGCCATCAGTGAGTCGTCTAGCGGAACAGGAGATACGCAGTATTTT.

This chain links TRBV5-1 with TRBJ1-5, with D unresolved. Germline V lookup: CDR1 SGHRS, CDR2 YFSETQ. This CDR3 has 15 residues. Trimming cost V 0 bases and J 0 bases, with 7 bases left between them. CDR3 sequence: CASSLDSISNQPQHF. The CDR3 coding sequence is TGCGCCAGCAGCTTGGACAGCATTAGCAATCAGCCCCAGCATTTT.

V is TRBV7-6 and J is TRBJ2-3; TRBD2 matches 12 bases. Germline V lookup: CDR1 SGHVS, CDR2 FNYEAQ. The CDR3 is 17 residues long. V trimming: 4 bases; J trimming: 8 bases; junction bases outside the gene matches: 13. The CDR3 DNA sequence: TGTGCCAGCAGCTCCTTGGGCCTAGCGGGGGGGCCGGTTACGCAGTATTTT. Its protein product is CASSSLGLAGGPVTQYF. Full variable domain (outside the CDR3, taken from reference TRBV7-6 and TRBJ2-3): GAGVSQSPRYKVTKRGQDVALRCDPISGHVSLYWYRQALGQGPEFLTYFNYEAQQDKSGLPNDRFSAERPEGSISTLTIQRTEQRDSAMYRCASSSLGLAGGPVTQYFGPGTRLTVL.

This chain connects TRBV28 to TRBJ1-6, with D perhaps TRBD1 (5 bases). This CDR3 has 14 residues. Germline-derived CDR1 and CDR2 are MDHEN and SYDVKM. Trimming removed 2 bases at V and 7 bases at J, with 9 bases between. The CDR3 DNA follows: TGTGCCAGCAGTTTACTTAACAGGAATTCACCCCTCCACTTT. It translates to CASSLLNRNSPLHF.

This chain joins TRBV11-3 and TRBJ2-7; D is possibly TRBD2 (5 bases). The CDR3 totals 14 residues. Trimming took off 0 bases at V and 0 bases at J, with 6 bases between the two ends. Per germline, CDR1 SGHNT and CDR2 YENEEA. The CDR3 here is CASSLDGSSYEQYF. As DNA, the CDR3 is TGTGCCAGCAGCTTAGATGGGAGCTCCTACGAGCAGTACTTC. The complete variable domain, with remaining parts taken from reference TRBV11-3 and TRBJ2-7, reads EAGVVQSPRYKIIEKKQPVAFWCNPISGHNTLYWYLQNLGQGPELLIRYENEEAVDDSQLPKDRFSAERLKGVDSTLKIQPAELGDSAVYLCASSLDGSSYEQYFGPGTRLTVT.

The V call is TRBV9, the J call TRBJ2-3; D call uncertain. This CDR3 comprises 14 residues. V lost 2 bases to trimming and J lost 3 bases, with 10 bases between them. Germline V gene sequence: CDR1 SGDLS, CDR2 YYNGEE. In DNA, the CDR3 is TGTGCCAGCAGCGTTGGTTCTATGACAGATACGCAGTATTTT. This gives the protein CASSVGSMTDTQYF.

The chain is built from TRBV7-9 and TRBJ2-7; no definite D call. The germline CDR1 and CDR2 sequences are SEHNR and FQNEAQ (reference sequence). The V end lost 1 base, the J end lost 0 bases, and 10 bases lay between the germline ends. The CDR3 covers 15 residues. The CDR3: CASSLGSGLSYEQYF. CDR3 nucleotide sequence: TGTGCCAGCAGCTTAGGTTCAGGTCTCTCCTACGAGCAGTACTTC.

V usage is TRBV7-9 and J usage is TRBJ2-7; perhaps TRBD2 as D (5 bases). This CDR3 is built from 11 residues. The germline V gene encodes CDR1 SEHNR and CDR2 FQNEAQ (reference sequence). With 6 bases removed from V and 5 bases from J, the gap between germline ends came to 8 bases. CDR3 protein: CASSARDEQYF. The CDR3 DNA is TGTGCCAGCAGTGCGAGGGACGAGCAGTACTTC.

The rearrangement links TRBV4-2 to TRBJ2-3; TRBD2 agrees at 7 bases. V lost 0 bases to trimming and J lost 1 base; unmatched junction nucleotides: 13. This CDR3 is built from 19 residues. Germline V lookup: CDR1 LGHNA, CDR2 YNFKEQ. The CDR3 loop is CASSQDWAGADEGTDTQYF. Written as DNA, the CDR3 is TGTGCCAGCAGCCAAGATTGGGCGGGAGCGGACGAAGGCACAGATACGCAGTATTTT.

The gene calls are TRBV7-2 and TRBJ2-1; 12 nucleotides align to TRBD2. The V gene end was trimmed by 2 bases and the J gene end by 12 bases; junction bases not matched to a gene: 8. Per the germline V gene, CDR1 is SGHTA and CDR2 is FQGNSA. The CDR3 length is 15 residues. In DNA form, the CDR3 reads TGTGCCAGCAGCTTAAACGGACTAGCGGGGACGGGGCAGTTCTTC. The encoded protein is CASSLNGLAGTGQFF.

Remarks on this clone: Other DNA sequences in the same sample also yield this CDR3. The chain is built from TRBV11-2 and TRBJ2-7; no firm D call. Trimming removed 1 base at V and 4 bases at J, with 2 bases between. The CDR3 length is 11 residues. From germline, CDR1 is SGHAT and CDR2 FQNNGV. The CDR3 protein is CASSLAYEQYF. CDR3 DNA sequence: TGTGCCAGCAGCTTAGCTTACGAGCAGTACTTC.

The rearrangement links TRBV7-2 to TRBJ2-7; 8 bases line up with TRBD2. V gave up 5 bases and J gave up 9 bases; unmatched junction bases: 9. CDR1 and CDR2 (germline): SGHTA, FQGNSA. The CDR3 consists of 13 residues. In nucleotides, the CDR3 is TGTGCCAGCAGCACCGGGACTAGGGGTCGGCAGTACTTC. Its translation: CASSTGTRGRQYF.

The J gene is TRBJ2-3, the V gene TRBV4-3; possibly TRBD2 for D (6 bases). CDR1 and CDR2 from the germline V gene are LGHNA and YSLEER. Trimming cost V 0 bases and J 2 bases, with 9 bases left between them. This CDR3 region has 15 residues. This CDR3 reads CASSQDRRVTDTQYF. In DNA, the CDR3 is TGCGCCAGCAGCCAAGATCGGAGGGTCACAGATACGCAGTATTTT.

This clone turned up a few times. The chain recombines TRBV30 with TRBJ2-2; tentatively, D is TRBD1 (6 bases). Germline V gene sequence: CDR1 GTSNPN, CDR2 SVGIG (reference sequence). Trimming shortened V by 0 bases and J by 3 bases, and 11 bases separated the two germline ends. This CDR3 spans 15 amino acids. Here the CDR3 reads CAWSVQGRDTGELFF. DNA for the CDR3: TGTGCCTGGAGTGTACAGGGACGGGACACCGGGGAGCTGTTTTTT.

The chain is built from TRBV27 and TRBJ2-2; 8 bases are shared with TRBD1. V trimming: 7 bases; J trimming: 4 bases; junction bases outside the gene matches: 8. The germline gives CDR1 MNHEY, CDR2 SMNVEV (reference sequence). The CDR3 loop spans 15 amino acids. The CDR3 here is CASKRGTGFTGELFF. In DNA form, the CDR3 reads TGTGCCAGCAAACGCGGGACAGGCTTCACCGGGGAGCTGTTTTTT.

The chain uses TRBV4-1 and TRBJ1-1, with 8 bases that match TRBD1. CDR1 and CDR2 from the germline V gene are MGHRA and YSYEKL. The ends lost 4 bases at V and 0 bases at J; junction bases unmatched: 4. CDR3 length: 15 residues. Written as DNA, the CDR3 is TGCGCCAGCAGCCGACAGGGGACCATGAACACTGAAGCTTTCTTT. Its protein is CASSRQGTMNTEAFF.

V usage is TRBV4-1 and J usage is TRBJ2-7; the match to TRBD1 covers 8 bases. CDR3 length equals 18 residues. Unmatched junction bases numbered 12, after V lost 1 base and J lost 1 base. Germline-derived CDR1 and CDR2 are MGHRA and YSYEKL. The CDR3 loop reads CASSQVPGQVMSSYEQYF. As DNA, the CDR3 is TGCGCCAGCAGCCAAGTACCGGGACAGGTGATGAGTTCCTACGAGCAGTACTTC.

CDR3 DNA sequence: TGTGCCAGCAGCTTAGGGGCTAGCGGTAGCACAGATACGCAGTATTTT. Its translation: CASSLGASGSTDTQYF. V gene TRBV11-2 combines with J gene TRBJ2-3, with 7 bases matching TRBD2. The V gene's germline CDR1 is SGHAT and CDR2 FQNNGV. This CDR3 has 16 residues. The V and J ends lost 1 base and 0 bases, in that order; junction bases with no gene match: 4.

The J gene is TRBJ2-3, the V gene TRBV28; a weak D match, TRBD2 (5 bases). Trimming left V 4 bases short and J 0 bases short, with 11 bases between. The germline V gene encodes CDR1 MDHEN and CDR2 SYDVKM. The CDR3 has 15 amino acids. CDR3 amino acids: CASSYQRPSTDTQYF. CDR3 nucleotide sequence: TGTGCCAGCAGTTACCAGCGGCCTAGCACAGATACGCAGTATTTT.

This clone was recorded only once. This chain links TRBV30 with TRBJ2-3; 11 bases fit TRBD2. This CDR3 is 15 amino acids long. V lost 1 base, J lost 8 bases, and 8 bases stayed unmatched. Germline CDR1 reads GTSNPN; CDR2 reads SVGIG (reference sequence). The CDR3: CAWSGGLAVPGTQYF. CDR3 nucleotides: TGTGCCTGGAGTGGGGGACTAGCGGTTCCTGGTACGCAGTATTTT.

This clone was seen a few times. The chain uses TRBV2 and TRBJ2-7; perhaps TRBD1 as D (6 bases). The CDR3 is made up of 14 amino acids. The germline V gene encodes CDR1 SNHLY and CDR2 FYNNEI. V lost 11 bases, J lost 0 bases, and 17 bases lay in between. The CDR3 nucleotides are TGTGCCGGGAGTAGGCAGGGGAGCTCCTACGAGCAGTACTTC. Translated: CAGSRQGSSYEQYF.

This sequence joins TRBV7-8 and TRBJ2-6, with 10 positions matching TRBD1. V gave up 1 base and J gave up 3 bases; unmatched junction bases: 9. Germline V gene lookup returns CDR1 SGHVS and CDR2 FQNEAQ. The CDR3 spans 19 residues. CDR3 in DNA: TGTGCCAGCAGCTTAGTTGGGGACAGGGGATCTTTTGGGGCCAACGTCCTGACTTTC. Amino acids: CASSLVGDRGSFGANVLTF. The full variable domain, with the rest looked up from reference TRBV7-8 and TRBJ2-6, is GAGVSQSPRYKVAKRGQDVALRCDPISGHVSLFWYQQALGQGPEFLTYFQNEAQLDKSGLPSDRFFAERPEGSVSTLKIQRTQQEDSAVYLCASSLVGDRGSFGANVLTFGAGSRLTVL.